Listed below are T cell receptor beta chains from one sample, sequenced in a study of neurological immune-mediated disorders. TCRdb fed the 5' RACE reads into MiXCR, producing one record per CDR3 protein. The sample lists roughly 80,000 distinct CDR3 sequences, about 9.5% occurring once. The sequenced material came from PBMCs. The receptors derive from a man aged 50 or older in good health. Both conserved end residues are part of each CDR3. The order of the fields is J gene, clone size, V gene, D gene, CDR3 DNA, CDR3 protein. A D gene is named only where the DNA matches it firmly. Clone size, where shown, is once, few, many, or a class for clones that have expanded.

j_gene: TRBJ2-4; abundance: many; v_gene: TRBV7-2; d_gene: TRBD2; CDR3nt: TGTGCCAGCAGCTTAATAGCGGGGGAAACAAATATTGCCAAAAACATTCAGTACTTC; CDR3aa: CASSLIAGETNIAKNIQYF
j_gene: TRBJ2-7; abundance: many; v_gene: TRBV5-1; d_gene: TRBD2; CDR3nt: TGCGCCAGCAGTATTGGGACTAGCGTCTTTACCTACGAGCAGTACTTC; CDR3aa: CASSIGTSVFTYEQYF
j_gene: TRBJ2-1; abundance: many; v_gene: TRBV10-3; d_gene: TRBD1; CDR3nt: TGTGCCATCAGCGGCGGAGCCGGGACAGGGACGTACAATGAGCAGTTCTTC; CDR3aa: CAISGGAGTGTYNEQFF
j_gene: TRBJ2-6; abundance: many; v_gene: TRBV9; d_gene: NA; CDR3nt: TGTGCCAGCAGCGAGTCCCCACACGGCTCTGGGGCCAACGTCCTGACTTTC; CDR3aa: CASSESPHGSGANVLTF
j_gene: TRBJ2-2; abundance: many; v_gene: TRBV20-1; d_gene: NA; CDR3nt: TGCAGTGCTGAACGGGACGGCGGAATAGTGGGGGAGGAAAGGGGGGAGCTGTTTTTT; CDR3aa: CSAERDGGIVGEERGELFF
j_gene: TRBJ2-3; abundance: many; v_gene: TRBV20-1; d_gene: TRBD2; CDR3nt: TGCAGTGCTAATACGCGGCAGGGGACTAGCGTGTTGGATACGCAGTATTTT; CDR3aa: CSANTRQGTSVLDTQYF
j_gene: TRBJ2-3; abundance: many; v_gene: TRBV6-5; d_gene: TRBD1; CDR3nt: TGTGCCAGCAGTTACGACAGGGGTCGAACAGATACGCAGTATTTT; CDR3aa: CASSYDRGRTDTQYF
j_gene: TRBJ2-7; abundance: many; v_gene: TRBV6-6; d_gene: NA; CDR3nt: TGTGCCAGCAGTTACGGGCAGGGCATCTTCGAGCAGTACTTC; CDR3aa: CASSYGQGIFEQYF
j_gene: TRBJ2-7; abundance: many; v_gene: TRBV6-2/TRBV6-3; d_gene: TRBD2; CDR3nt: TGTGCCAGCAGGAGGGGACTAGCGGGAGTCGAGCAGTACTTC; CDR3aa: CASRRGLAGVEQYF
j_gene: TRBJ2-7; abundance: NA; v_gene: TRBV4-2; d_gene: NA; CDR3nt: TGTGCCAGCAGCCAAGATCAACCCGGGGGCAGTGTAACGAGGAAGCAGTACTTC; CDR3aa: CASSQDQPGGSVTRKQYF
j_gene: TRBJ2-3; abundance: many; v_gene: TRBV5-1; d_gene: TRBD2; CDR3nt: TGCGCCAGCAGCTCCGTGGGGGGGAGTGGAGATACGCAGTATTTT; CDR3aa: CASSSVGGSGDTQYF
j_gene: TRBJ2-7; abundance: many; v_gene: TRBV20-1; d_gene: NA; CDR3nt: TGCAGTGCTAGACACGTCGTAACCTACGAGCAGTACTTC; CDR3aa: CSARHVVTYEQYF
j_gene: TRBJ1-1; abundance: many; v_gene: TRBV6-6; d_gene: TRBD1; CDR3nt: TGTGCCAGCAGTCAGGGGGCGGGGTACACTGAAGCTTTCTTT; CDR3aa: CASSQGAGYTEAFF
j_gene: TRBJ2-1; abundance: many; v_gene: TRBV5-8; d_gene: TRBD2; CDR3nt: TGTGCCAGCAGCTCCGGGGGGGCCGTCTACAATGAGCAGTTCTTC; CDR3aa: CASSSGGAVYNEQFF
j_gene: TRBJ2-1; abundance: many; v_gene: TRBV7-8; d_gene: TRBD1; CDR3nt: TGTGCCAGCAGCTTACCCCTAAGACAGGGTAGGACAAATGAGCAGTTCTTC; CDR3aa: CASSLPLRQGRTNEQFF
j_gene: TRBJ1-6; abundance: many; v_gene: TRBV11-2; d_gene: TRBD1; CDR3nt: TGTGCCAGCAGCACTTCAGGGGGTGGTTATGGTTCACCCCTCCACTTT; CDR3aa: CASSTSGGGYGSPLHF
j_gene: TRBJ2-3; abundance: many; v_gene: TRBV5-5; d_gene: TRBD2; CDR3nt: TGTGCCAGCATCCGGGGGGGAAGCACAGATACGCAGTATTTT; CDR3aa: CASIRGGSTDTQYF
j_gene: TRBJ2-7; abundance: many; v_gene: TRBV3-1; d_gene: NA; CDR3nt: TGTGCCAGCAGCCAAGGCTACCAGGCCAGGCGGTCCTACGAGCAGTACTTC; CDR3aa: CASSQGYQARRSYEQYF
j_gene: TRBJ2-7; abundance: many; v_gene: TRBV5-1; d_gene: NA; CDR3nt: TGCGCCAGCAGCAAAGGTGCGGGGTTCGGTTACGAGCAGTACTTC; CDR3aa: CASSKGAGFGYEQYF
j_gene: TRBJ2-4; abundance: many; v_gene: TRBV5-1; d_gene: NA; CDR3nt: TGCGCCAGCAGCTCAGACACTAATCCGGCCAAAAACATTCAGTACTTC; CDR3aa: CASSSDTNPAKNIQYF
j_gene: TRBJ2-7; abundance: NA; v_gene: TRBV14; d_gene: NA; CDR3nt: TGTGCCAGCAGCCCCTATCAGGGAAACTCCTACGAGCAGTACTTC; CDR3aa: CASSPYQGNSYEQYF
j_gene: TRBJ2-7; abundance: many; v_gene: TRBV5-1; d_gene: TRBD1; CDR3nt: TGCGCCAGCAGCAGACTCGGACAGGGGGGCTACGAGCAGTACTTC; CDR3aa: CASSRLGQGGYEQYF
j_gene: TRBJ1-1; abundance: few; v_gene: TRBV13; d_gene: NA; CDR3nt: TGTGCCAGCAGCTTGTATCAGCGGGAAGCTTTCTTT; CDR3aa: CASSLYQREAFF
j_gene: TRBJ2-7; abundance: many; v_gene: TRBV2; d_gene: NA; CDR3nt: TGTGCCAGCAGTCTGGGGGAGCCCTACGAGCAGTACTTC; CDR3aa: CASSLGEPYEQYF
j_gene: TRBJ1-6; abundance: many; v_gene: TRBV7-2; d_gene: TRBD1; CDR3nt: TGTGCCAGCAGCTTAAGGGGACAGGATAATTCACCCCTCCACTTT; CDR3aa: CASSLRGQDNSPLHF
j_gene: TRBJ2-1; abundance: many; v_gene: TRBV24-1; d_gene: TRBD2; CDR3nt: TGTGCCACCAGTGATAGTGGTAGCGGGAGCTCCTACAATGAGCAGTTCTTC; CDR3aa: CATSDSGSGSSYNEQFF
j_gene: TRBJ2-1; abundance: many; v_gene: TRBV6-2/TRBV6-3; d_gene: TRBD2; CDR3nt: TGTGCCAGCAGTTACCTGAGACTAGCGGGGTCCTACAATGAGCAGTTCTTC; CDR3aa: CASSYLRLAGSYNEQFF
j_gene: TRBJ1-1; abundance: many; v_gene: TRBV4-3; d_gene: TRBD1; CDR3nt: TGCGCCAGCAGCCACAGGACAGGGGGAAGTAGGAGCACTGAAGCTTTCTTT; CDR3aa: CASSHRTGGSRSTEAFF
j_gene: TRBJ1-5; abundance: many; v_gene: TRBV5-5; d_gene: NA; CDR3nt: TGTGCCAGCAGCTTGGAGGACCGAGGTCAGCCCCAGCATTTT; CDR3aa: CASSLEDRGQPQHF
j_gene: TRBJ1-6; abundance: many; v_gene: TRBV9; d_gene: NA; CDR3nt: TGTGCCAGCAGCATGACTCAGGGGAATTCACCCCTCCACTTT; CDR3aa: CASSMTQGNSPLHF
j_gene: TRBJ2-5; abundance: many; v_gene: TRBV10-3; d_gene: TRBD2; CDR3nt: TGTGCCACCGCGGGGGAAGAGACCCAGTACTTC; CDR3aa: CATAGEETQYF
j_gene: TRBJ2-3; abundance: many; v_gene: TRBV9; d_gene: NA; CDR3nt: TGTGCCAGCAGCGTAGATTACGGGACAAGGCCCACAGATACGCAGTATTTT; CDR3aa: CASSVDYGTRPTDTQYF
j_gene: TRBJ1-1; abundance: many; v_gene: TRBV11-2; d_gene: NA; CDR3nt: TGTGCCAGCAGCTCCGCTTATTGGGGGGCTTTCTTT; CDR3aa: CASSSAYWGAFF